Below are 22 T cell receptor beta chains sequenced from a single sample in a study of identical twins. TCRdb re-called the 5' RACE reads with MiXCR, one entry per CDR3 protein. The sample comprises over 500,000 distinct CDR3 sequences, approximately 22% of which are singletons, and about 0.93% rests with the top ten. The same specimen was also included in a second study, on T cells expressing NK-cell markers.

The sequenced material came from CD4+ T cells sorted from blood. Receptor source: a young woman in good health.

This clonotype occurred a few times. In DNA, the CDR3 is TGTGCCAGCAGCTTATCCCCAGAGACCCAGTACTTC. It is translated as CASSLSPETQYF. The gene calls are TRBV11-2 and TRBJ2-5; D remains unclear. The germline V and J ends were trimmed by 2 bases and 4 bases, with 5 bases remaining between them. The CDR3 length is 12 residues. CDR1 and CDR2 (germline): SGHAT, FQNNGV.

The sample holds a few counts of this clonotype. The chain uses TRBV7-9 and TRBJ2-1; D gene uncertain. Looked up from germline, CDR1 is SEHNR and CDR2 is FQNEAQ (reference sequence). V lost 1 base to trimming and J lost 5 bases, with 12 bases between them. CDR3 size: 15 residues. The CDR3 spells CASSLVGRPHNEQFF. The CDR3 nucleotides read TGTGCCAGCAGCTTAGTAGGTCGTCCCCACAATGAGCAGTTCTTC.

The chain combines TRBV20-1 with TRBJ2-5; perhaps D is TRBD1 or TRBD2 (5 bases each). CDR1 DFQATT and CDR2 SNEGSKA come from the germline V gene (reference sequence). The CDR3 is made up of 17 amino acids. V lost 6 bases to trimming and J lost 1 base, with 24 bases between them. In nucleotides, the CDR3 is TGCAGTGCCAGACCTTTAAAGGGACCCCCTGCCCAAGAGACCCAGTACTTC. It codes for CSARPLKGPPAQETQYF.

Turning to this clonotype: The junction does not match germline at one end; this may be a read error. The CDR3 DNA sequence: TGTGCTAGCAGCTCGCTGGCAGGTACGGGGACAGATACGCAGTATTTT. Amino acid sequence: CASSSLAGTGTDTQYF. The V and J genes are TRBV7-7 and TRBJ2-3, with D tentatively TRBD2 (5 bases). In germline, CDR1 is SSHAT, CDR2 FNYEAQ (reference sequence). This CDR3 is built from 16 residues.

This clonotype was counted between two and nine times. V gene TRBV6-5 combines with J gene TRBJ2-7; D remains ambiguous. The CDR3 sequence is 15 residues long. Germline lookup yields CDR1 MNHEY and CDR2 SVGAGI. Trimming removed 0 bases at V and 0 bases at J, with 9 bases between. The CDR3 spells CASSYSRRNSYEQYF. The CDR3, as DNA: TGTGCCAGCAGTTACTCGAGACGCAACTCCTACGAGCAGTACTTC.

A few counts support this clonotype. The V gene is TRBV11-1, the J gene TRBJ2-1; 11 nucleotides match TRBD2. The CDR3 runs to 18 residues. The ends lost 4 bases at V and 10 bases at J; junction bases unmatched: 18. Germline V gives CDR1 SGHAT, CDR2 FQDESV (reference sequence). Here the CDR3 reads CASSSTLAGGPPNIEQFF. As DNA, the CDR3 is TGTGCCAGCAGCTCCACGCTAGCGGGAGGTCCCCCTAACATAGAGCAGTTCTTC.

This clonotype appeared a few times. The V call is TRBV19, the J call TRBJ1-2, with 7 bases lining up with TRBD1. Germline assignment: CDR1 LNHDA and CDR2 SQIVND (reference sequence). V lost 5 bases to trimming and J lost 7 bases; unmatched junction nucleotides: 13. The CDR3 is made up of 15 amino acids. CDR3 sequence reads: CASSPPGHRGRGYTF. The CDR3 DNA reads as TGTGCCAGTAGTCCCCCCGGCCACAGGGGCCGTGGCTACACCTTC.

This clonotype was picked up a small number of times. The chain joins TRBV7-2 to TRBJ1-2; the D is unclear. Deletions cut 5 bases from V and 9 bases from J, with 22 bases between. This CDR3 is 15 amino acids long. In germline, CDR1 is SGHTA, CDR2 FQGNSA. The CDR3 spells CASSPQPLRLGSYTF. In DNA form, the CDR3 reads TGTGCCAGCAGCCCCCAGCCCTTGAGGCTAGGGAGCTACACCTTC.

The rearrangement joins TRBV12-3 or TRBV12-4 to TRBJ2-5; D is possibly TRBD1 (8 bases). CDR3 length: 16 amino acids. V was cut by 6 bases and J by 1 base, with 18 bases left in between. The CDR3 DNA sequence: TGTGCCAGCAGGGGAGGGGCAGGGGGCCCCCAAGAGACCCAGTACTTC. Encoded protein: CASRGGAGGPQETQYF.

The J gene is TRBJ2-2, the V gene TRBV18, with D unresolved. V was pared by 8 bases and J by 5 bases, with 9 bases between. This CDR3 comprises 12 residues. Germline V gene sequence: CDR1 KGHSH, CDR2 LQKENI. For the CDR3, the DNA is TGTGCCAGCCAACGCTTGACCGGGGAGCTGTTTTTT. Its translation: CASQRLTGELFF.

V and J are TRBV12-3 or TRBV12-4 and TRBJ2-5, with 11 bases lining up with TRBD2. The CDR3 covers 16 residues. Trimming removed 5 bases from V and 4 bases from J; junction bases left unmatched: 9. The CDR3 loop is CASSLLAGGGGETQYF. DNA for the CDR3: TGTGCCAGCAGTCTCCTAGCGGGGGGTGGAGGAGAGACCCAGTACTTC.

This clonotype was counted at least ten times. The V gene is TRBV20-1, the J gene TRBJ1-1, with D uncertain. V lost 0 bases, J lost 1 base, and 3 bases lay in between. CDR1 is DFQATT and CDR2 is SNEGSKA in the germline V gene (reference sequence). This CDR3 contains 12 residues. Here the CDR3 DNA reads TGCAGTGCTAGAGACGGGAACACTGAAGCTTTCTTT. The encoded protein is CSARDGNTEAFF.

The chain couples TRBV20-1 to TRBJ2-3; D is perhaps TRBD2 (5 bases). The germline V gene has CDR1 DFQATT and CDR2 SNEGSKA (reference sequence). CDR3 length equals 14 residues. Trimming removed 0 bases from V and 1 base from J, with 8 bases in between. CDR3 sequence: CSARDRRGTDTQYF. For the CDR3, the DNA is TGCAGTGCTAGAGATCGGCGGGGCACAGATACGCAGTATTTT.

The chain carries TRBV20-1 and TRBJ1-2, with unresolved D. Trimming left V 0 bases short and J 8 bases short, with 10 bases between. CDR3 length: 12 amino acids. The germline V gene has CDR1 DFQATT and CDR2 SNEGSKA (reference sequence). Here the CDR3 DNA reads TGCAGTGCTAGAGATCCCATTCGGGGCTACACCTTC. It is translated as CSARDPIRGYTF.

The chain recombines TRBV20-1 with TRBJ1-5; the D gene is possibly TRBD1 (6 bases). Germline loops: CDR1 DFQATT, CDR2 SNEGSKA (reference sequence). V was cut by 6 bases and J by 3 bases, with 12 bases left in between. This CDR3 contains 13 residues. The CDR3 protein is CSALGHNNQPQHF. Written as DNA, the CDR3 is TGCAGTGCGTTGGGACACAACAATCAGCCCCAGCATTTT.

The sample holds one count of this clonotype. The chain joins TRBV5-1 to TRBJ2-3; TRBD2 might be the D (5 bases). The CDR3 spans 15 residues. V was trimmed by 1 base and J by 4 bases, leaving 13 bases between them. Germline V gene data show CDR1 as SGHRS and CDR2 as YFSETQ. The CDR3 loop reads CASSLTGPGADTQYF. In DNA, the CDR3 is TGCGCCAGCAGCTTGACTGGACCCGGGGCAGATACGCAGTATTTT.

This sequence joins TRBV20-1 and TRBJ2-7; tentative D call: TRBD1 (6 bases). This CDR3 spans 14 amino acids. The germline gives CDR1 DFQATT, CDR2 SNEGSKA (reference sequence). The V end lost 4 bases, the J end lost 0 bases, and 13 bases lay between the germline ends. The CDR3 DNA follows: TGCAGTGCTACCGGGACAAAAGACTCCTACGAGCAGTACTTC. Amino acids: CSATGTKDSYEQYF.

This clonotype occurred a few times. The CDR3 protein is CASSYSRTGGNQPQHF. As DNA, the CDR3 is TGTGCCAGCAGTTACTCGCGGACAGGGGGCAATCAGCCCCAGCATTTT. This rearrangement joins TRBV6-2 or TRBV6-3 to TRBJ1-5, with 9 bases identical to TRBD1. This CDR3 contains 16 residues. Germline CDR1 reads MNHEY; CDR2 reads SVGEGT. V lost 0 bases and J lost 2; bases outside the gene matches: 2.

J is TRBJ1-2 and V is TRBV10-2; D perhaps matches TRBD1 (6 bases). The V gene lost 5 bases and the J gene lost 4 bases, with 11 bases spanning the gap. This CDR3 region has 13 residues. The V gene's germline CDR1 is WSHSY and CDR2 SAAADI. CDR3: CASSRQGSYGYTF. The CDR3 bases are TGCGCCAGCAGTCGTCAGGGGAGCTATGGCTACACCTTC.

This chain connects TRBV7-9 to TRBJ2-1, with 7 positions matching TRBD2. V lost 1 base, J lost 7 bases, and 10 bases stayed unmatched. The CDR3 totals 16 residues. Per germline, CDR1 SEHNR and CDR2 FQNEAQ (reference sequence). CDR3 nucleotides: TGTGCCAGCAGCTTAGAAATGGCGGGAGTAAGAAATGAGCAGTTCTTC. Translation gives CASSLEMAGVRNEQFF.

This clonotype was seen more than once but under ten times. The CDR3 protein is CASSSMTSGTRTDTQYF. DNA for the CDR3: TGTGCCAGCAGTTCTATGACTAGCGGGACTCGCACAGATACGCAGTATTTT. The V and J genes are TRBV6-5 and TRBJ2-3, with 11 bases aligning to TRBD2. V lost 4 bases and J lost 1; bases outside the gene matches: 7. This CDR3 has 17 residues. CDR1 is MNHEY and CDR2 is SVGAGI in the germline V gene.

This chain links TRBV6-5 with TRBJ2-7, with D perhaps assigned TRBD1 or TRBD2 (5 bases each). The CDR3 has 12 amino acids. The V gene lost 2 bases and the J gene lost 6 bases, with 8 bases spanning the gap. Germline V CDR1 and CDR2: MNHEY, SVGAGI. CDR3 protein: CASSYGAGEQYF. Written as DNA, the CDR3 is TGTGCCAGCAGTTACGGGGCGGGCGAGCAGTACTTC.